This section outlines one TCR beta chain sequence together with its context. Assay used: immunoSEQ multiplex PCR; TCRdb lists only in-frame clones, some missing. Among roughly 9,900 clones listed, 85% to 90% were seen once. The data originate from a study of T cell changes during pregnancy in multiple sclerosis. With V trimmed by 7 bases and J by 0 bases, 6 bases remained unmatched. CDR3 length: 14 residues. Germline CDR1 reads SQVTM; CDR2 reads ANQGSEA. The chain recombines TRBV29-1 with TRBJ1-1; 9 positions agree with TRBD1. The sequence was collected from a female donor in good health, enrolled as a control in a pregnancy study. Sequences were derived from CD8+ T cells from peripheral blood mononuclear cells, sampled in the first trimester of pregnancy. DNA of the CDR3: TGCAGCGCCAAACAGGGGGCACTGAACACTGAAGCTTTCTTT. Translating it yields CSAKQGALNTEAFF.